The present T cell receptor beta chain was sequenced within a study of radiotherapy plus CTLA-4 blockade in lung cancer (dated by TCRdb to about 2018). Turning to the overall study: Among enrolled patients, about 17% had an objective response and 25% to 35% reached disease control.

The CDR3 runs 13 amino acids, cysteine and phenylalanine included. Only the CDR3 DNA is retained, 39 bases long and in frame from the first base. Unmatched junction bases come to 3, with V trimmed by 7 bases and J by 4 bases. The CDR1 and CDR2 encoded by the germline V gene are SNHLY and FYNNEI. The study tested focal radiation therapy combined with CTLA-4 blockade (ipilimumab) in patients with chemo-refractory metastatic non-small-cell lung cancer. Libraries were constructed by the immunoSEQ multiplex PCR assay. The immuneACCESS repertoire file appears here via TCRdb, limited to in-frame rearrangements. These files lack a portion of the clones; in checked studies, under half of the deficit traces to unresolved V genes, and the cause of the others is not known. The sample contains some 50,000 clones, approximately 79% of them found a single time. The ten largest clones represent 3.2% of the sample.

About this clone itself: Its antigen target is currently unknown. Per-base quality was not reported, and no clone a single base away is much larger than it.

Points the paper makes about the study in general: After treatment with radiotherapy and ipilimumab, TCR clones that originated in tumors expanded in peripheral blood. The strongest predictors of response, as reported, were early dynamic changes in blood T cell clones along with a rise in serum interferon-beta after radiation.

This receptor was obtained from a human donor with non-small cell lung cancer who had a partial response to radiotherapy plus ipilimumab. Sequenced here: peripheral blood, sampled from a patient treated with radiotherapy plus ipilimumab. This receptor chain uses TRBV2 and TRBJ2-5; 10 of the junction bases match TRBD1. Here is the DNA: TGTGCCAGCAAGGACAGGGGGGGAGAGACCCAGTACTTC. It is translated as CASKDRGGETQYF.